This T cell receptor (beta chain) derives from a study of response to subunit inactivated influenza vaccine. This clonotype came up many times. Trimming took off 5 bases at V and 1 base at J, with 8 bases between the two ends. The CDR3 is 12 amino acids. The germline gives CDR1 SQVTM, CDR2 ANQGSEA. TCRdb reprocessed the RT-PCR reads via MiXCR and lists one record per CDR3 protein. Of approximately 490,000 distinct CDR3 sequences listed, approximately 7.7% are singletons. This chain connects TRBV29-1 to TRBJ1-1; D call uncertain. This specimen consisted of PBMCs from blood, obtained less than 30 months after vaccination. This receptor was taken from a man aged 50-75 years who received an inactivated influenza vaccine. The CDR3 reads CSVRHPNTEAFF. In DNA, the CDR3 is TGCAGCGTTAGACACCCGAACACTGAAGCTTTCTTT.